Below, 5 T cell receptor beta chains from the same sample are listed, as sequenced in a study of early T cells in non-severe SARS-CoV-2 infection. TCRdb processed the 5' RACE reads anew with MiXCR; each CDR3 protein has one entry. The sample yields tens of thousands of distinct CDR3 sequences, around 10% seen once. This sample comprised whole blood, obtained at baseline. The receptors were gathered from an adult who was a healthcare worker with PCR-confirmed SARS-CoV-2 infection or an uninfected control (not recorded which).

In this sample, this clonotype turned up a few times. The rearrangement uses TRBV7-8 and TRBJ2-1; 9 bases line up with TRBD2. This CDR3 comprises 17 residues. The V gene end was trimmed by 2 bases and the J gene end by 2 bases; junction bases not matched to a gene: 7. Per germline, CDR1 SGHVS and CDR2 FQNEAQ. CDR3 amino acids: CASSLHWGLATYNEQFF. CDR3 nucleotide sequence: TGTGCCAGCAGCTTACACTGGGGACTAGCAACCTACAATGAGCAGTTCTTC.

This clonotype was found many times. The chain uses TRBV12-3 or TRBV12-4 and TRBJ2-3; a weak D match, TRBD2 (7 bases). This CDR3 contains 15 residues. Between the trimmed V and J ends, which lost 6 bases and 6 bases, there was a span of 19 bases. DNA of the CDR3: TGTGCCAGCAGCCCACCCCCAGGGGAGGGGGATACGCAGTATTTT. The encoded protein is CASSPPPGEGDTQYF.

This clonotype was seen a handful of times. The CDR3 protein is CASSPQSDTQYF. The CDR3 region has the DNA TGTGCCAGCTCGCCCCAGTCCGATACGCAGTATTTT. The chain carries TRBV6-6 and TRBJ2-3; no reliable D call. The CDR3 spans 12 residues. Trimming shortened V by 8 bases and J by 6 bases, and 12 bases separated the two germline ends. Germline V gene data show CDR1 as MNHNY and CDR2 as SVGAGI (reference sequence).

Details on this clonotype: This may be a read error, as it is one base from a much larger clone. The CDR3: CASRDRRSTEAFF. The CDR3 nucleotides are TGTGCCAGCCGGGACAGGAGGAGCACTGAAGCTTTCTTT. The J gene is TRBJ1-1, the V gene TRBV6-4; TRBD1 agrees at 8 bases. Germline V gene lookup returns CDR1 MRHNA and CDR2 SNTAGT. Trimming cost V 8 bases and J 4 bases; bases outside gene matches: 6. The CDR3 extends over 13 amino acids.

This clonotype was recorded a few times. The junction does not match germline at one end; this may be a read error. This chain connects TRBV5-5 to TRBJ2-5; D is unclear. This CDR3 is 12 amino acids long. The germline CDR1 and CDR2 sequences are SGHKS and YYEKEE (reference sequence). CDR3 in DNA: TGTGCCAGCAGCTTGGCCGGTGGGGTATTCGACTTC. Translating gives CASSLAGGVFDF.